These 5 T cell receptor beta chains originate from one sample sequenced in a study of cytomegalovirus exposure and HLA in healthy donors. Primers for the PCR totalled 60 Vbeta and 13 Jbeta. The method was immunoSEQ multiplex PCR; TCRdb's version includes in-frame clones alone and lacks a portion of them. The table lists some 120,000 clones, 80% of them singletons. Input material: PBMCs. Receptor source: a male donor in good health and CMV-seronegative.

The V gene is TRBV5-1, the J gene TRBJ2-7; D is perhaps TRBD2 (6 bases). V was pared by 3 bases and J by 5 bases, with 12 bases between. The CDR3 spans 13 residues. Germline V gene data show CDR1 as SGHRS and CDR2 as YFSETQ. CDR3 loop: CASSSGPGDEQYF. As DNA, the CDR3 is TGCGCCAGCAGCTCGGGACCGGGGGACGAGCAGTACTTC.

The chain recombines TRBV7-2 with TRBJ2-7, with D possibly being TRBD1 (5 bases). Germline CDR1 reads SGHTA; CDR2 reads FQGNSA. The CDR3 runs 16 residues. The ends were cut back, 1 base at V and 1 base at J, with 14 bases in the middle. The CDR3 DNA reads TGTGCCAGCAGCTTAGGGCTCAGGGTTCATTCCTACGAGCAGTACTTC. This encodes CASSLGLRVHSYEQYF.

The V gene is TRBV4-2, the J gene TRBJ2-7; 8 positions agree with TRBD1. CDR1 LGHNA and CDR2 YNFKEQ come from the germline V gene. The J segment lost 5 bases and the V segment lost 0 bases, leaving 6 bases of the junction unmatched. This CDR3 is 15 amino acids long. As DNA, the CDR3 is TGTGCCAGCAGCCAAGAGGAAGGGACAGGTGACGAGCAGTACTTC. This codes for CASSQEEGTGDEQYF.

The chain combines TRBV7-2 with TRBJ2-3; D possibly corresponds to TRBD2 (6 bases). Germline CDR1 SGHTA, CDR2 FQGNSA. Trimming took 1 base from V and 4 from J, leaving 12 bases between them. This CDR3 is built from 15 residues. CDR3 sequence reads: CASSLGGLIADTQYF. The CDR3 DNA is TGTGCCAGCAGCTTAGGGGGACTGATTGCAGATACGCAGTATTTT.

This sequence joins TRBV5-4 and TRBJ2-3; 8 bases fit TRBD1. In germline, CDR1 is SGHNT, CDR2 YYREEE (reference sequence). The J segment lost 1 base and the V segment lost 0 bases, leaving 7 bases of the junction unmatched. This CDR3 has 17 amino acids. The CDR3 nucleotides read TGTGCCAGCAGCTTGGAAAGGACAGGGATCGGCACAGATACGCAGTATTTT. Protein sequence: CASSLERTGIGTDTQYF.